This paragraph covers one T cell receptor beta chain sequence. Method: immunoSEQ multiplex PCR; TCRdb's copy keeps in-frame clones and lacks some. Of approximately 140,000 clones in the sample, about 70% are singletons; the top ten hold around 13%. This record belongs to a study of blood T cell repertoires in COVID-19. CDR1 MNHNY and CDR2 SVGAGI come from the germline V gene (reference sequence). V shed 5 bases and J 5 bases; nucleotides not matched to a gene: 13. This CDR3 is built from 16 residues. The TCR sequence derives from a man at least 80 years old with acute or convalescent COVID-19. Sequencing was performed on peripheral blood. V is TRBV6-6 and J is TRBJ1-2, with TRBD1 matching over 8 bases. In nucleotides, the CDR3 is TGTGCCAGCAGTCGACAGGGGAACGTTGGGTTATATGGCTACACCTTC. Protein sequence: CASSRQGNVGLYGYTF.